This is a list of T cell receptor beta chains from one sample in a study of blood T cell repertoires in COVID-19. TCRdb keeps only in-frame clones here, not all; method: immunoSEQ multiplex PCR. This table holds 150,000 to 200,000 clones, roughly three quarters found once. Sequencing used PBMCs or T cells enriched from blood (not recorded which). The receptors were gathered from a woman aged 45-60 years with acute COVID-19. Each CDR3 is given with its conserved first and last residue. Rows give clone size only sometimes, using once, few, many, or a class for an expanded clone.

TRBV6-5 | 14 | . | CASTPGQGKSPLHF
TRBV28 | 15 | . | CASSLSTGFKSPLHF
TRBV28 | 18 | . | CASSLPLRRGSGANVLTF
TRBV20-1 | 16 | . | CSASLGSGGLQETQYF
TRBV2 | 14 | . | CARHSVGGQETQYF
TRBV28 | 19 | . | CASSLYGRGLGPGANVLTF
TRBV9 | 13 | . | CASSHRVDNEQFF
TRBV6-5 | 12 | . | CASRAKTGELFF
TRBV14 | 16 | . | CASSLQAPNSGNTIYF
TRBV4-1 | 14 | . | CASSILSEDQPQHF
TRBV6-5 | 14 | . | CASRYRGGNTEAFF
TRBV10-3 | 15 | . | CAISVGGTDNSPLHF
TRBV29-1 | 15 | many | CSVRGQGVAKNIQYF
TRBV30 | 13 | . | CACTFGRLNEQFF
TRBV5-8 | 13 | few | CASSLVRVPEAFF
TRBV7-2 | 17 | . | CASSSAQHRDEGYGYTF
TRBV6-6 | 15 | . | CASSSPTGGLEKLFF
TRBV19 | 14 | . | CASAKGAYGTEAFF
TRBV5-6 | 13 | . | CATGGISGNTIYF
TRBV12-3/TRBV12-4 | 13 | . | CASSYARDTEAFF
TRBV7-3 | 16 | . | CASSPLGGKDRETQYF